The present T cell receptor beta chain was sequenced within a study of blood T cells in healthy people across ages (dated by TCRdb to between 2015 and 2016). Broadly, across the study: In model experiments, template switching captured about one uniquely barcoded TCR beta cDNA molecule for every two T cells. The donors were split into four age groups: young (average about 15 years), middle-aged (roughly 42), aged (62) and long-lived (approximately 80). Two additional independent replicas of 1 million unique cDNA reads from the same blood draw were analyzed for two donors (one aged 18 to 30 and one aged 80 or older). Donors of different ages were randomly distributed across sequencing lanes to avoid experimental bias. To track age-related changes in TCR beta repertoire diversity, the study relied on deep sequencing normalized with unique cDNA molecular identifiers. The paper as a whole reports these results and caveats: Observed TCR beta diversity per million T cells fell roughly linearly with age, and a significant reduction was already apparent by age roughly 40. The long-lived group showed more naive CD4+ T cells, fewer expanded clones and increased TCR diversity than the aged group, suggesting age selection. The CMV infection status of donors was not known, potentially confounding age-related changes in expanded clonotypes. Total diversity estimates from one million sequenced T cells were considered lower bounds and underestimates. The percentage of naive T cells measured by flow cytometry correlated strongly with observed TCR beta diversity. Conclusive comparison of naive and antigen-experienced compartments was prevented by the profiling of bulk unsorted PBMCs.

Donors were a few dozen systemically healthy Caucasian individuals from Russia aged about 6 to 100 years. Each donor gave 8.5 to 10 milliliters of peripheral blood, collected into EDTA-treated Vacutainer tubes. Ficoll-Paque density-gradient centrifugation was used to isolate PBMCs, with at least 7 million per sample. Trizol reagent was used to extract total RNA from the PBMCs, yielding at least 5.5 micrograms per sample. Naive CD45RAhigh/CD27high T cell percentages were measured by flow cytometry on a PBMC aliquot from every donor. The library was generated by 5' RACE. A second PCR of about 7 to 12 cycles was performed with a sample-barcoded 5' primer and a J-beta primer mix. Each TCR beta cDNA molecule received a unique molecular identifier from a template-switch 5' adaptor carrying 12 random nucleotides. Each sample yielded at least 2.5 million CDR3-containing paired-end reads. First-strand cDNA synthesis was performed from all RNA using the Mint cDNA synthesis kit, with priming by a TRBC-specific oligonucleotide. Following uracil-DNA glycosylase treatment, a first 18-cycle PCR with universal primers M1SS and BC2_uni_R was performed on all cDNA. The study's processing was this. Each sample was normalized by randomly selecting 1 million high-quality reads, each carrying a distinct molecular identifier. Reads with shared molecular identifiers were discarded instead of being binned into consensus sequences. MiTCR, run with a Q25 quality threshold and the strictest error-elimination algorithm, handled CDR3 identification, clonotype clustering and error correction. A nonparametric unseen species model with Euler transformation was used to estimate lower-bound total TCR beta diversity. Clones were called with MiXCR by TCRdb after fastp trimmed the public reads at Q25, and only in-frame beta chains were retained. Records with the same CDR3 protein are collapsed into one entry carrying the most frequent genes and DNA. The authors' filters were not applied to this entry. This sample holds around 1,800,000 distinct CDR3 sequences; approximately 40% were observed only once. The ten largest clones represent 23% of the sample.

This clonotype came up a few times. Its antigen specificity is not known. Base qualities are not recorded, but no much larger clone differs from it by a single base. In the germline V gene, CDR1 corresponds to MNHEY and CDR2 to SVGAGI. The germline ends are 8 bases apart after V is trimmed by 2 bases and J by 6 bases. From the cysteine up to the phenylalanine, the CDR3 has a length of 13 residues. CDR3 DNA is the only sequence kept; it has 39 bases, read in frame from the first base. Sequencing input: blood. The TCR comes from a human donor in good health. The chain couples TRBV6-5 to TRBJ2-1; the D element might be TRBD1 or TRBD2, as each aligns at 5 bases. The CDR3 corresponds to CASSYGGRNEQFF. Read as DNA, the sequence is TGTGCCAGCAGTTACGGGGGTCGCAATGAGCAGTTCTTC.